This T cell receptor (beta chain) was identified during a study of control samples from healthy donors and cancer patients. TCRdb's copy holds only in-frame clones and misses some; the assay was immunoSEQ multiplex PCR. The data hold 150,000 to 200,000 clones, with 90% observed a single time. The V end lost 6 bases, the J end lost 6 bases, and 13 bases lay between the germline ends. Germline V gives CDR1 SGHDT, CDR2 YYEEEE. The CDR3 sequence is 12 residues long. Sample: blood. The receptor comes from a woman aged 50 to 65 in good health. The chain combines TRBV5-6 with TRBJ2-7, with a tentative D call TRBD1 (6 bases). In DNA, the CDR3 is TGTGCCAGCACTTCCCAGGGGCCCGAGCAGTACTTC. Amino acids: CASTSQGPEQYF.